The entry below describes one T cell receptor (beta chain). The target antigen is unknown. The same CDR3 also results from other DNA sequences found in this sample. The CDR3 is 15 amino acids. J lost 2 bases, V lost 3 bases, and 3 bases had no gene match. Germline V gene lookup returns CDR1 SGHRS and CDR2 YFSETQ. These data are taken from a study of shared clonotypes between healthy human individuals. Across the whole study: Each donor had three CD4 naive, three CD4 memory, two CD8 naive and one CD8 memory plate.

Clones were read by immunoSEQ multiplex PCR, and TCRdb kept only the in-frame ones, dropping some. The repertoire consists of 2,100,000 or so clones, with around 95% occurring once and the leading ten covering 0.1% to 0.15%. Study-level findings and limits: A generally larger estimated richness was seen in naive subsets than in memory subsets.

Subsets obtained from CD4+ cells comprised CD45RA+ naive and CD45RA-negative memory cells. The source material was naive CD4+ T cells sorted from blood. The subset here: CD45RA+ positively selected. The sequence was collected from a man in his late teens or twenties in good health. The V gene is TRBV5-1, the J gene TRBJ2-1; TRBD2 matches 9 bases. This chain's CDR3 is CASSSLAGAYNEQFF. The CDR3 DNA is TGCGCCAGCAGCTCATTAGCGGGAGCCTACAATGAGCAGTTCTTC.